Shown below are 14 T cell receptor beta chains from a single sample sequenced in a study of blood T cell repertoires in COVID-19 (dated by TCRdb to the early 2020s). The library was produced with the immunoSEQ multiplex PCR assay. TCRdb's version of the immuneACCESS table is confined to in-frame rearrangements and falls short of the full clone set. An unresolved V gene accounts for under half of the shortfall where checked; the remainder is of unknown origin. The sample contains about 81,000 clones, approximately 89% of them found a single time. Roughly 12% of the sample lies in the top ten. The specimen was peripheral blood. These receptors were obtained from a man in his 70s with active or convalescent COVID-19.

This chain links TRBV10-3 with TRBJ1-2; 8 positions agree with TRBD1. The CDR3 is made up of 15 amino acids. J gave up 6 bases and V 8 bases, and 14 bases lay outside the gene matches. Germline lookup yields CDR1 ENHRY and CDR2 SYGVKD. CDR3 in amino acids: CAIGRDRPTMDGYTF. CDR3 bases: TGTGCCATCGGCCGGGACAGGCCAACGATGGATGGCTACACCTTC.

The chain carries TRBV6-6 and TRBJ1-6, with a weak D call TRBD1 (6 bases). V lost 7 bases and J lost 7, with 14 bases in between. Germline CDR1 reads MNHNY; CDR2 reads SVGAGI (reference sequence). The length of the CDR3 is 14 residues. The CDR3 spells CASTPRTVNSPLHF. The CDR3 region has the DNA TGTGCCAGCACTCCTCGGACAGTCAATTCACCCCTCCACTTT.

A few counts support this clone. In nucleotides, the CDR3 is TGTGCCAGCAGTTGGACAGGGGGCTCTATTGAAGCTTTCTTT. Amino acids: CASSWTGGSIEAFF. The chain joins TRBV6-5 to TRBJ1-1, with TRBD1 matching 11 bases. CDR1 and CDR2 (germline): MNHEY, SVGAGI. The CDR3 contains 14 residues. Trimming cost V 4 bases and J 7 bases; bases outside gene matches: 5.

This clone was picked up a small number of times. The chain links TRBV7-9 to TRBJ1-3; D not resolved. Germline CDR1 and CDR2: SEHNR and FQNEAQ (reference sequence). The ends were cut back, 5 bases at V and 4 bases at J, with 12 bases in the middle. The CDR3 runs to 14 residues. CDR3 amino acids: CASSGRPQGNTIYF. The CDR3 DNA follows: TGTGCCAGCAGCGGGCGCCCACAGGGAAACACCATATATTTT.

This rearrangement joins TRBV6-5 to TRBJ2-4, with a weak D call TRBD1 (5 bases). Per the germline V gene, CDR1 is MNHEY and CDR2 is SVGAGI. The CDR3 extends over 12 amino acids. Deletions cut 4 bases from V and 9 bases from J, with 10 bases between. The CDR3 bases are TGTGCCAGCAGTTCGACCAGGGTCATTCAGTACTTC. Translation: CASSSTRVIQYF.

J is TRBJ1-1 and V is TRBV18; TRBD1 agrees at 9 bases. The germline V gene has CDR1 KGHSH and CDR2 LQKENI. The CDR3 loop spans 16 amino acids. J lost 4 bases, V lost 3 bases, and 9 bases had no gene match. CDR3 in DNA: TGTGCCAGCTCACCGGGGACAGGGCTTCGGGGCACTGAAGCTTTCTTT. It specifies CASSPGTGLRGTEAFF.

The rearrangement joins TRBV5-1 to TRBJ1-4; TRBD1 matches 8 bases. Germline lookup yields CDR1 SGHRS and CDR2 YFSETQ. J gave up 8 bases and V 5 bases, and 8 bases lay outside the gene matches. The CDR3 totals 14 residues. The chain's CDR3 is CASSLGQGNEKLFF. The CDR3 DNA reads TGCGCCAGCAGTTTAGGACAGGGAAACGAAAAACTGTTTTTT.

This clone appeared a few times. This CDR3 reads CASSGQGSEAFF. CDR3 nucleotides: TGCGCCAGCAGTGGACAGGGGTCTGAAGCTTTCTTT. The chain combines TRBV10-1 with TRBJ1-1; the match to TRBD1 covers 8 bases. There are 12 residues in the CDR3. Germline CDR1 reads WNHNN; CDR2 reads SYGVQD (reference sequence). Trimming removed 4 bases from V and 6 bases from J; junction bases left unmatched: 1.

This clone has just a few counts. The rearrangement links TRBV3-1 (or the pseudogene TRBV3-2) to TRBJ1-6; 9 nucleotides align to TRBD1. Trimming at V came to 4 bases and at J to 10 bases, leaving 5 bases not matched to a gene. The CDR3 consists of 14 residues. CDR1 is LGHDT, CDR2 YNNKEL, per germline (reference sequence). Here the CDR3 reads CASSLGTGSSPLHF. For the CDR3, the DNA is TGTGCCAGCAGCCTGGGGACAGGGAGCTCACCCCTCCACTTT.

This chain joins TRBV7-2 and TRBJ1-1; D call uncertain. Deletions cut 1 base from V and 2 bases from J, with 11 bases between. Germline values: CDR1 SGHTA, CDR2 FQGNSA. The CDR3 has 15 residues. The CDR3 spells CASSLELARNTEAFF. In nucleotides, the CDR3 is TGTGCCAGCAGCTTAGAATTGGCCCGAAACACTGAAGCTTTCTTT.

The chain joins TRBV4-2 to TRBJ2-2, with D perhaps matching TRBD1 (7 bases). Germline V gene sequence: CDR1 LGHNA, CDR2 YNFKEQ. With 4 bases removed from V and 5 bases from J, the gap between germline ends came to 11 bases. The CDR3 covers 14 residues. CDR3 sequence: CASSRRGETGELFF. The CDR3 DNA follows: TGTGCCAGCAGCCGCAGGGGGGAAACCGGGGAGCTGTTTTTT.

The rearrangement joins TRBV5-6 to TRBJ2-7; no clear D. The CDR3 sequence is 12 residues long. The V end lost 1 base, the J end lost 3 bases, and 5 bases lay between the germline ends. The germline V gene encodes CDR1 SGHDT and CDR2 YYEEEE. CDR3 sequence (DNA): TGTGCCAGCAGCTTGTGGCTCTACGAGCAGTACTTC. Amino acid sequence: CASSLWLYEQYF.

J is TRBJ2-3 and V is TRBV4-1, with a weak D call TRBD2 (6 bases). The CDR3 has 16 residues. V dropped 3 bases and J dropped 4 bases, with 17 bases sitting between them. Germline values: CDR1 MGHRA, CDR2 YSYEKL. DNA for the CDR3: TGCGCCAGCAGCCATCCCCTGGGGGGTACCCCAGATACGCAGTATTTT. This codes for CASSHPLGGTPDTQYF.

The CDR3 spells CASSSPSAGYAGELFF. The DNA of the CDR3 is TGTGCCAGCAGTTCCCCCTCGGCAGGGTATGCCGGGGAGCTGTTTTTT. The gene calls are TRBV28 and TRBJ2-2; the D gene is possibly TRBD1 (5 bases). V lost 4 bases and J lost 6, with 18 bases in between. This CDR3 comprises 16 residues. Germline V gene lookup returns CDR1 MDHEN and CDR2 SYDVKM. Using reference TRBV28 and TRBJ2-2 for the parts outside the CDR3, the full variable domain is DVKVTQSSRYLVKRTGEKVFLECVQDMDHENMFWYRQDPGLGLRLIYFSYDVKMKEKGDIPEGYSVSREKKERFSLILESASTNQTSMYLCASSSPSAGYAGELFFGEGSRLTVL.